These 19 T cell receptor beta chains came from one sample sequenced in a study of cytomegalovirus exposure and HLA in healthy donors. The PCR used 60 Vbeta and 13 Jbeta primers. Clones were read by immunoSEQ multiplex PCR, and TCRdb kept only the in-frame ones, dropping some. The sample gives 150,000 to 200,000 clones, about 81% of which show up once; approximately 1.8% is in the top ten. The material sequenced was PBMCs. These receptors were taken from a man aged 18 to 29 in good health and CMV-seronegative.

This chain joins TRBV23-1 and TRBJ2-3; a possible D gene is TRBD2 (7 bases). TRBV23-1 belongs to the ORF category, with a function that is uncertain. CDR3 length equals 16 residues. V was trimmed by 6 bases and J by 3 bases, leaving 19 bases between them. The CDR3 region has the DNA TGCGCCAGCAGCCCCAAGGGGGGGCAGAGAACAGATACGCAGTATTTT. Protein sequence: CASSPKGGQRTDTQYF.

This sequence joins TRBV19 and TRBJ1-1; 7 bases agree with TRBD1. With V trimmed by 0 bases and J by 6 bases, 10 bases remained unmatched. Germline V lookup: CDR1 LNHDA, CDR2 SQIVND (reference sequence). The CDR3 length is 16 residues. The CDR3: CASSIDPDRLSAEAFF. Here the CDR3 DNA reads TGTGCCAGTAGTATAGATCCGGACAGGTTATCAGCTGAAGCTTTCTTT. The full variable domain, in which reference TRBV19 and TRBJ1-1 provide the parts outside the CDR3, is DGGITQSPKYLFRKEGQNVTLSCEQNLNHDAMYWYRQDPGQGLRLIYYSQIVNDFQKGDIAEGYSVSREKKESFPLTVTSAQKNPTAFYLCASSIDPDRLSAEAFFGQGTRLTVV.

The rearrangement joins TRBV5-4 to TRBJ2-4, with D perhaps matching TRBD2 (5 bases). The CDR3 runs to 14 residues. Trimming pared 1 base from V and 1 base from J, leaving 6 bases between. Germline V lookup: CDR1 SGHNT, CDR2 YYREEE (reference sequence). DNA of the CDR3: TGTGCCAGCAGCTTGTGGGAGGCCAAAAACATTCAGTACTTC. Translation: CASSLWEAKNIQYF. Based on the CDR3 plus reference TRBV5-4 and TRBJ2-4, the full variable domain is ETGVTQSPTHLIKTRGQQVTLRCSSQSGHNTVSWYQQALGQGPQFIFQYYREEENGRGNFPPRFSGLQFPNYSSELNVNALELDDSALYLCASSLWEAKNIQYFGAGTRLSVL.

V gene TRBV4-3 combines with J gene TRBJ1-5; 7 bases fit TRBD1. Germline V lookup: CDR1 LGHNA, CDR2 YSLEER. This CDR3 is built from 16 residues. Trimming at V came to 0 bases and at J to 0 bases, leaving 2 bases not matched to a gene. The CDR3, as DNA: TGCGCCAGCAGCCAAGATCACAGGGGTAGCAATCAGCCCCAGCATTTT. Its protein is CASSQDHRGSNQPQHF.

The chain couples TRBV6-6 to TRBJ1-3, with TRBD1 matching 8 bases. The J segment lost 2 bases and the V segment lost 2 bases, leaving 2 bases of the junction unmatched. From germline, CDR1 is MNHNY and CDR2 SVGAGI (reference sequence). CDR3 length: 15 amino acids. The CDR3 is CASSYRTGTGNTIYF. CDR3 DNA: TGTGCCAGCAGTTACAGGACAGGGACTGGAAACACCATATATTTT.

The V and J genes are TRBV5-1 and TRBJ1-2; D might be TRBD1 (6 bases). V lost 1 base and J lost 4, with 11 bases in between. Germline-derived CDR1 and CDR2 are SGHRS and YFSETQ. The CDR3 contains 14 residues. The CDR3 bases are TGCGCCAGCAGCTTGACAGGGAGCAGCTATGGCTACACCTTC. It yields the protein CASSLTGSSYGYTF. The whole variable domain, remainder taken from reference TRBV5-1 and TRBJ1-2, is KAGVTQTPRYLIKTRGQQVTLSCSPISGHRSVSWYQQTPGQGLQFLFEYFSETQRNKGNFPGRFSGRQFSNSRSEMNVSTLELGDSALYLCASSLTGSSYGYTFGSGTRLTVV.

The CDR3 DNA sequence: TGCGCCAGCAGCCGAACCCTGGACAGGGGCGGGCAGCCCCAGCATTTT. This sequence encodes CASSRTLDRGGQPQHF. The rearrangement uses TRBV4-3 and TRBJ1-5; 9 nucleotides align to TRBD1. CDR1 and CDR2 from the germline V gene are LGHNA and YSLEER. The CDR3 sequence is 16 residues long. The V and J ends lost 4 bases and 7 bases, in that order; junction bases with no gene match: 11.

For this clone: The germline gene is not matched at one end of the junction; a read error may be the cause. This specimen includes other DNA sequences encoding the same CDR3. The J gene is TRBJ1-1, the V gene TRBV5-1; D perhaps matches TRBD1 (6 bases). Germline CDR1 is SGHRS and CDR2 is YFSETQ. The CDR3 sequence is 14 residues long. In DNA form, the CDR3 reads TGCGCCAGCAGCCCACCAACAGGGACCACTGAGGCTTTCTTT. Its translation: CASSPPTGTTEAFF.

The sample holds one count of this clone. This sequence joins TRBV5-6 and TRBJ1-5; D is possibly TRBD1 (6 bases). In germline, CDR1 is SGHDT, CDR2 YYEEEE. Trimming stripped 3 bases from V and 6 bases from J, with 13 bases between. The CDR3 totals 14 residues. The CDR3: CASSSVGGRQPQHF. The CDR3 nucleotides are TGTGCCAGCAGCTCGGTGGGGGGGCGTCAGCCCCAGCATTTT. Supplemented by reference TRBV5-6 and TRBJ1-5, the full variable domain reads DAGVTQSPTHLIKTRGQQVTLRCSPKSGHDTVSWYQQALGQGPQFIFQYYEEEERQRGNFPDRFSGHQFPNYSSELNVNALLLGDSALYLCASSSVGGRQPQHFGDGTRLSIL.

The chain links TRBV11-2 to TRBJ2-1, with 16 bases fitting TRBD2. The CDR3 loop spans 15 amino acids. Germline CDR1 and CDR2: SGHAT and FQNNGV. V lost 7 bases to trimming and J lost 9 bases; unmatched junction nucleotides: 6. CDR3 sequence reads: CASNPGLAGGLEQFF. The CDR3 DNA follows: TGTGCCAGCAACCCGGGACTAGCGGGGGGGCTTGAGCAGTTCTTC.

CDR3 in DNA: TGTGCCAGCAGCCCCTCCAGGGGAAACACTGAAGCTTTCTTT. This codes for CASSPSRGNTEAFF. The chain recombines TRBV11-2 with TRBJ1-1, with TRBD1 as a possible D gene (6 bases). Trimming pared 5 bases from V and 2 bases from J, leaving 12 bases between. There are 14 residues in the CDR3. Germline V gene data show CDR1 as SGHAT and CDR2 as FQNNGV. Filled out from reference TRBV11-2 and TRBJ1-1, the complete variable domain reads EAGVAQSPRYKIIEKRQSVAFWCNPISGHATLYWYQQILGQGPKLLIQFQNNGVVDDSQLPKDRFSAERLKGVDSTLKIQPAKLEDSAVYLCASSPSRGNTEAFFGQGTRLTVV.

This chain connects TRBV7-9 to TRBJ1-1, with D unclear. Germline V lookup: CDR1 SEHNR, CDR2 FQNEAQ (reference sequence). CDR3 length: 14 residues. The V and J ends lost 6 bases and 0 bases respectively, with 11 bases between them. The CDR3 DNA sequence: TGTGCCAGCAGTCCAATCACAATGAACACTGAAGCTTTCTTT. Encoded protein: CASSPITMNTEAFF.

This clone appeared a few times. This sequence joins TRBV27 and TRBJ2-5, with 10 bases lining up with TRBD2. V lost 6 bases, J lost 6 bases, and 7 bases stayed unmatched. The CDR3 spans 14 residues. Germline CDR1 and CDR2: MNHEY and SMNVEV (reference sequence). The DNA of the CDR3 is TGTGCCAGCAGGAGTAGCGGGGGGCCTAAGACCCAGTACTTC. This sequence encodes CASRSSGGPKTQYF.

The chain links TRBV7-6 to TRBJ2-1; 11 bases align to TRBD1. Germline V gives CDR1 SGHVS, CDR2 FNYEAQ. With V trimmed by 3 bases and J by 4 bases, 5 bases remained unmatched. The CDR3 length is 16 residues. DNA for the CDR3: TGTGCCAGCAGCTTTAGGGACAGGGGGACGTACAATGAGCAGTTCTTC. It yields the protein CASSFRDRGTYNEQFF. The variable domain in full, completed from reference TRBV7-6 and TRBJ2-1, reads GAGVSQSPRYKVTKRGQDVALRCDPISGHVSLYWYRQALGQGPEFLTYFNYEAQQDKSGLPNDRFSAERPEGSISTLTIQRTEQRDSAMYRCASSFRDRGTYNEQFFGPGTRLTVL.

This clone was seen only once. The junction departs from the called germline gene at one end, perhaps through a read error. The rearrangement joins TRBV7-9 to TRBJ1-2, with D uncertain. Looked up from germline, CDR1 is SEHNR and CDR2 is FQNEAQ (reference sequence). The CDR3 covers 16 residues. The CDR3 sequence is CSSSPLGSEFNYGYTF. CDR3 DNA sequence: TGTTCCAGCAGCCCCCTGGGTTCGGAGTTTAACTATGGCTACACCTTC.

The chain carries TRBV18 and TRBJ1-2; D is ambiguous. CDR1 is KGHSH and CDR2 is LQKENI in the germline V gene. Trimming left V 6 bases short and J 5 bases short, with 16 bases between. CDR3 length: 14 amino acids. This CDR3 is CASSPVGGPYGYTF. The CDR3 coding sequence is TGTGCCAGCTCTCCCGTCGGAGGGCCGTATGGCTACACCTTC.

The CDR3, as DNA: TGTGCCAGCAGCCGACAACTCAACACCGGGGAGCTGTTTTTT. The encoded protein is CASSRQLNTGELFF. The genes are TRBV14 and TRBJ2-2; no clear D. Trimming shortened V by 4 bases and J by 2 bases, and 8 bases separated the two germline ends. This CDR3 region has 14 residues. Germline V gene sequence: CDR1 SGHDN, CDR2 FVKESK.

V is TRBV19 and J is TRBJ2-2; D gene unclear. The CDR3 is made up of 17 amino acids. Trimming took 3 bases from V and 1 from J, leaving 15 bases between them. The germline V gene encodes CDR1 LNHDA and CDR2 SQIVND (reference sequence). The CDR3 nucleotides read TGTGCCAGTAGTATCGAAAGTGCCATCGGGAACACCGGGGAGCTGTTTTTT. Protein: CASSIESAIGNTGELFF.

The rearrangement joins TRBV10-3 to TRBJ1-1; TRBD1 agrees at 7 bases. The trim removed 10 bases at V and 1 base at J, leaving 6 bases unmatched. The CDR3 loop spans 13 amino acids. Germline CDR1 ENHRY, CDR2 SYGVKD. The CDR3 loop is CATGWDRNTEAFF. CDR3 nucleotide sequence: TGTGCCACCGGTTGGGACAGGAACACTGAAGCTTTCTTT.